Presented here are 22 T cell receptor beta chains from one specimen sequenced in a study of blood T cell repertoires in COVID-19. Profiled with immunoSEQ multiplex PCR; TCRdb holds only in-frame clones, not every one. The sample lists 150,000 to 200,000 clones; 65% to 85% were seen once. Sequencing used PBMCs or T cells enriched from blood (not recorded which). These receptors were obtained from a woman aged 25 to 39 who had been exposed to COVID-19.

The chain has TRBV5-8 and TRBJ1-4; D gene ambiguous. With 4 bases removed from V and 0 bases from J, the gap between germline ends came to 13 bases. This CDR3 spans 16 amino acids. The germline gives CDR1 SGHTS, CDR2 YDEGEE. The CDR3 here is CASSTILHATNEKLFF. In DNA, the CDR3 is TGTGCCAGCAGCACCATACTGCATGCAACTAATGAAAAACTGTTTTTT.

The gene calls are TRBV7-9 and TRBJ2-7; D ambiguous. Trimming removed 5 bases at V and 2 bases at J, with 13 bases between. This CDR3 has 14 amino acids. Germline V gene data show CDR1 as SEHNR and CDR2 as FQNEAQ (reference sequence). CDR3 in DNA: TGTGCCAGCAGCCCGCTATCTCCACCCTACGAGCAGTACTTC. It specifies CASSPLSPPYEQYF.

This clone occurred once. J is TRBJ1-1 and V is TRBV4-1; weak D call: TRBD1 (6 bases). CDR1 is MGHRA, CDR2 YSYEKL, per germline. Deletions cut 4 bases from V and 0 bases from J, with 12 bases between. The CDR3 length is 15 residues. The CDR3 loop is CASSLHRELNTEAFF. For the CDR3, the DNA is TGCGCCAGCAGCCTACACAGGGAATTGAACACTGAAGCTTTCTTT.

The chain combines TRBV11-3 with TRBJ2-1; tentative D call: TRBD1 (7 bases). This CDR3 is 17 amino acids long. Trimming removed 0 bases from V and 4 bases from J, with 16 bases in between. CDR1 and CDR2 (germline): SGHNT, YENEEA. The CDR3 DNA sequence: TGTGCCAGCAGCTTAGAAGGAGGGGGCCCCCTATACAATGAGCAGTTCTTC. Translation: CASSLEGGGPLYNEQFF.

This chain uses TRBV29-1 with TRBJ2-1; 10 positions agree with TRBD2. Germline CDR1 SQVTM, CDR2 ANQGSEA. The CDR3 extends over 14 amino acids. Losses at the gene ends were 3 bases for V and 5 bases for J; bases not matched to a gene: 4. The CDR3: CSVDRLAGDNEQFF. In DNA, the CDR3 is TGCAGCGTTGATAGACTAGCGGGTGACAATGAGCAGTTCTTC.

V and J are TRBV7-8 and TRBJ2-7, with unresolved D. Trimming stripped 7 bases from V and 0 bases from J, with 16 bases between. The CDR3 is made up of 15 amino acids. In germline, CDR1 is SGHVS, CDR2 FQNEAQ. For the CDR3, the DNA is TGTGCCAGCATCCCTCCTGCGGCTAGCTCCTACGAGCAGTACTTC. Amino acids: CASIPPAASSYEQYF. The full variable domain, rest sourced from reference TRBV7-8 and TRBJ2-7, is GAGVSQSPRYKVAKRGQDVALRCDPISGHVSLFWYQQALGQGPEFLTYFQNEAQLDKSGLPSDRFFAERPEGSVSTLKIQRTQQEDSAVYLCASIPPAASSYEQYFGPGTRLTVT.

This rearrangement joins TRBV15 to TRBJ1-2; the match to TRBD1 covers 7 bases. The CDR3 runs to 13 residues. Trimming cost V 6 bases and J 4 bases; bases outside gene matches: 5. The germline CDR1 and CDR2 sequences are LNHNV and YYDKDF (reference sequence). The CDR3 nucleotides are TGTGCCACCAGGGATGACAGGGTCTATGGCTACACCTTC. Translated, it gives CATRDDRVYGYTF.

The rearrangement joins TRBV9 to TRBJ2-3; possibly TRBD2 for D (7 bases). The CDR3 sequence is 16 residues long. V gave up 0 bases and J gave up 2 bases, with 13 bases separating them. Per the germline V gene, CDR1 is SGDLS and CDR2 is YYNGEE. CDR3 coding DNA: TGTGCCAGCAGCGTAGAGGGGGGGCTCGTCACAGATACGCAGTATTTT. As protein: CASSVEGGLVTDTQYF.

As concerns this clone: The sample contains more than one DNA sequence encoding this CDR3. This chain links TRBV12-3 or TRBV12-4 with TRBJ2-7; no firm D call. This CDR3 region has 12 residues. The V end lost 3 bases, the J end lost 0 bases, and 3 bases lay between the germline ends. CDR3: CASSFGSYEQYF. CDR3 in DNA: TGTGCCAGCAGTTTCGGCTCCTACGAGCAGTACTTC.

This clone was observed a few times. J is TRBJ1-1 and V is TRBV16, with D hard to call. Between the trimmed V and J ends, which lost 7 bases and 0 bases, there was a span of 12 bases. Germline loops: CDR1 KGHSY, CDR2 FQNENV. The CDR3 runs to 14 residues. CDR3 nucleotides: TGTGCCAGCAATTTCGGTTCCATGAACACTGAAGCTTTCTTT. Protein sequence: CASNFGSMNTEAFF.

This clone was observed many times. This rearrangement joins TRBV10-1 to TRBJ2-7; TRBD1 agrees at 11 bases. CDR1 is WNHNN, CDR2 SYGVQD, per germline (reference sequence). V gave up 0 bases and J gave up 7 bases; unmatched junction bases: 2. The CDR3 is 14 residues long. DNA for the CDR3: TGCGCCAGCAGTGAGTCGGGACAGGGGGAAGAGCAGTACTTC. Protein product: CASSESGQGEEQYF.

The rearrangement joins TRBV9 to TRBJ2-3, with 8 bases fitting TRBD1. Trimming at V came to 3 bases and at J to 14 bases, leaving 14 bases not matched to a gene. Per germline, CDR1 SGDLS and CDR2 YYNGEE. There are 14 residues in the CDR3. CDR3 residues: CASSDQNTGQGRYF. CDR3 nucleotides: TGTGCCAGCAGCGACCAAAATACAGGACAGGGACGGTATTTT. Complete variable domain (other parts from reference TRBV9 and TRBJ2-3): DSGVTQTPKHLITATGQRVTLRCSPRSGDLSVYWYQQSLDQGLQFLIQYYNGEERAKGNILERFSAQQFPDLHSELNLSSLELGDSALYFCASSDQNTGQGRYFGPGTRLTVL.

This clone was seen a handful of times. The rearrangement joins TRBV11-2 to TRBJ2-1; TRBD2 matches at 8 bases. V shed 4 bases, J shed 3 bases, and the junction held 5 bases outside the gene matches. The CDR3 sequence is 15 residues long. In germline, CDR1 is SGHAT, CDR2 FQNNGV. The CDR3: CASSSGRGDYNEQFF. CDR3 in DNA: TGTGCCAGCAGCTCGGGGCGGGGGGACTACAATGAGCAGTTCTTC. Using reference TRBV11-2 and TRBJ2-1 for the parts outside the CDR3, the full variable domain is EAGVAQSPRYKIIEKRQSVAFWCNPISGHATLYWYQQILGQGPKLLIQFQNNGVVDDSQLPKDRFSAERLKGVDSTLKIQPAKLEDSAVYLCASSSGRGDYNEQFFGPGTRLTVL.

J is TRBJ2-5 and V is TRBV7-2; TRBD2 agrees at 8 bases. CDR3 length equals 15 residues. Looked up from germline, CDR1 is SGHTA and CDR2 is FQGNSA. The V gene end was trimmed by 5 bases and the J gene end by 4 bases; junction bases not matched to a gene: 9. The CDR3 nucleotides read TGTGCCAGCAGCACGCGGGGGGTGAGGGGAGAGACCCAGTACTTC. Its translation is CASSTRGVRGETQYF.

The chain joins TRBV19 to TRBJ2-2, with 10 nucleotides matching TRBD1. The CDR3 extends over 14 amino acids. V was pared by 7 bases and J by 9 bases, with 8 bases of the junction left unmatched. Germline loops: CDR1 LNHDA, CDR2 SQIVND (reference sequence). The CDR3 here is CASIRTGGGRELFF. In nucleotides, the CDR3 is TGTGCCAGTATCCGGACAGGGGGGGGTAGGGAGCTGTTTTTT. Drawing the rest from reference TRBV19 and TRBJ2-2, the complete variable domain is DGGITQSPKYLFRKEGQNVTLSCEQNLNHDAMYWYRQDPGQGLRLIYYSQIVNDFQKGDIAEGYSVSREKKESFPLTVTSAQKNPTAFYLCASIRTGGGRELFFGEGSRLTVL.

The V and J genes are TRBV18 and TRBJ2-5; 14 nucleotides line up with TRBD2. Germline values: CDR1 KGHSH, CDR2 LQKENI. CDR3 length: 16 residues. Trimming at V came to 5 bases and at J to 2 bases, leaving 4 bases not matched to a gene. CDR3 protein: CASSSGLAGGQETQYF. The CDR3 DNA is TGTGCCAGCTCATCAGGACTAGCGGGGGGTCAAGAGACCCAGTACTTC.

About this clone: The junction shows a germline mismatch at one end, possibly a read error. The V gene is TRBV9, the J gene TRBJ2-3; 9 bases are shared with TRBD1. Germline CDR1 is SGDLS and CDR2 is YYNGEE. This CDR3 contains 15 residues. CDR3 DNA: TGTGCCAGCAGCTCGAGGACAGGGGACACAGATGCGCAGTATTTT. This codes for CASSSRTGDTDAQYF.

This clone was counted a few times. V is TRBV6-1 and J is TRBJ1-5; D is unclear. Germline values: CDR1 MNHNS, CDR2 SASEGT. The ends were cut back, 0 bases at V and 6 bases at J, with 12 bases in the middle. There are 15 residues in the CDR3. CDR3 nucleotides: TGTGCCAGCAGTGAAGCAAGGTATGGGAGTCAGCCCCAGCATTTT. Translating gives CASSEARYGSQPQHF.

The rearrangement uses TRBV30 and TRBJ2-1, with D tentatively TRBD1 (5 bases). V lost 4 bases and J lost 2, with 12 bases in between. Per the germline V gene, CDR1 is GTSNPN and CDR2 is SVGIG (reference sequence). CDR3 length: 14 amino acids. CDR3 nucleotide sequence: TGTGCCTGGATGTTTGTCAGGGCCTACAATGAGCAGTTCTTC. Its protein product is CAWMFVRAYNEQFF. The variable domain in full, with the rest retrieved from reference TRBV30 and TRBJ2-1, is SQTIHQWPATLVQPVGSPLSLECTVEGTSNPNLYWYRQAAGRGLQLLFYSVGIGQISSEVPQNLSASRPQDRQFILSSKKLLLSDSGFYLCAWMFVRAYNEQFFGPGTRLTVL.

J is TRBJ2-5 and V is TRBV6-4; D remains ambiguous. This CDR3 region has 14 residues. Germline V gene sequence: CDR1 MRHNA, CDR2 SNTAGT. V lost 4 bases, J lost 1 base, and 10 bases lay in between. The CDR3 here is CASSVWPFQETQYF. The CDR3 coding sequence is TGTGCCAGCAGTGTTTGGCCGTTCCAAGAGACCCAGTACTTC.

The chain combines TRBV9 with TRBJ1-4; no clear D. V lost 4 bases and J 4 bases, leaving 5 bases between the germline ends. This CDR3 comprises 12 residues. The V gene's germline CDR1 is SGDLS and CDR2 YYNGEE. The CDR3 sequence: CASSSNNEKLFF. The CDR3 DNA follows: TGTGCCAGCAGCTCTAATAATGAAAAACTGTTTTTT. Full variable domain (outside the CDR3, taken from reference TRBV9 and TRBJ1-4): DSGVTQTPKHLITATGQRVTLRCSPRSGDLSVYWYQQSLDQGLQFLIQYYNGEERAKGNILERFSAQQFPDLHSELNLSSLELGDSALYFCASSSNNEKLFFGSGTQLSVL.

This clone was seen just once. This chain links TRBV6-5 with TRBJ2-7; weak D call: TRBD1 (6 bases). The germline V and J ends were trimmed by 5 bases and 4 bases, with 9 bases remaining between them. The CDR3 extends over 12 amino acids. Germline V gene data show CDR1 as MNHEY and CDR2 as SVGAGI. This CDR3 reads CASSPDRYEQYF. The CDR3 DNA follows: TGTGCCAGCAGTCCGGACAGATACGAGCAGTACTTC.